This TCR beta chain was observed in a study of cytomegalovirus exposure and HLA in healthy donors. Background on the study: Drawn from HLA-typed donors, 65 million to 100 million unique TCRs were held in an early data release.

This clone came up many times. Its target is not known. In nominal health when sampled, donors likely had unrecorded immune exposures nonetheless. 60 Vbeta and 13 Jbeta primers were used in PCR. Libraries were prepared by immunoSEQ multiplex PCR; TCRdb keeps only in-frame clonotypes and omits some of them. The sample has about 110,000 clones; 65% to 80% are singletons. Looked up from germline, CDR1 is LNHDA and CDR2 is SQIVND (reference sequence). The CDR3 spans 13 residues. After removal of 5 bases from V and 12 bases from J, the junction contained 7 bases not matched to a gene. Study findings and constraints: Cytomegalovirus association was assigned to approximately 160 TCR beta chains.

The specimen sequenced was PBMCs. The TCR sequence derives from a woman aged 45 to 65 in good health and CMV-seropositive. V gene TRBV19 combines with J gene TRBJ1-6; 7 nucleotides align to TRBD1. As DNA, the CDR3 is TGTGCCAGTAGTTTGCAGGGGGGAGTACCCCTCCACTTT. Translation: CASSLQGGVPLHF.